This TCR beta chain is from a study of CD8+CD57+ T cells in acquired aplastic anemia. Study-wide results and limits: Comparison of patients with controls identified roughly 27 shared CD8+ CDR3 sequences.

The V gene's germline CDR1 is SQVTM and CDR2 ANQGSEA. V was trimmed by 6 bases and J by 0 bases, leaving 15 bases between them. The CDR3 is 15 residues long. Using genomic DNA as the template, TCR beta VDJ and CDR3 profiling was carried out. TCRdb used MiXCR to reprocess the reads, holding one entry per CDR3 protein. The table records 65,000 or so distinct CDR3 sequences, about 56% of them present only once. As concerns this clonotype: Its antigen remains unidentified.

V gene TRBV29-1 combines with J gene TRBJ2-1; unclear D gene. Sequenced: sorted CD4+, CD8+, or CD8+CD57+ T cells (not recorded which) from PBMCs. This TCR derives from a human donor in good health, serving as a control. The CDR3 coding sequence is TGCAGCGTCACCCTTGCAGCGCGCTCCTACAATGAGCAGTTCTTC. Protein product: CSVTLAARSYNEQFF.